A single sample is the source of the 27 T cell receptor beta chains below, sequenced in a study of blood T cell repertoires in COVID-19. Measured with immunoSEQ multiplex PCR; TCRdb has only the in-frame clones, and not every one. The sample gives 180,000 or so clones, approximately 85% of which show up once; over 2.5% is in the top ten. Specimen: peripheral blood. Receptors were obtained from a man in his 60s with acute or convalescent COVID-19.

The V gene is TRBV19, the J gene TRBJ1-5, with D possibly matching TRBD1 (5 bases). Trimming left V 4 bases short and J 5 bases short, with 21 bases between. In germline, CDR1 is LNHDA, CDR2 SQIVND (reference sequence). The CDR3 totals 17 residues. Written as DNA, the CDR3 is TGTGCCAGTAGTACCTACCCTCCAGGGTATCGACATCAGCCCCAGCATTTT. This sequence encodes CASSTYPPGYRHQPQHF.

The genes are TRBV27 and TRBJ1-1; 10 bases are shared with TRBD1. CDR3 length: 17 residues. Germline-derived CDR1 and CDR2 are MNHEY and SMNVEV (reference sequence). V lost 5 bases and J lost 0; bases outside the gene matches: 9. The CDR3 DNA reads TGTGCCAGCAGTGGGAGGTGGACAGGGGGTATGAACACTGAAGCTTTCTTT. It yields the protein CASSGRWTGGMNTEAFF.

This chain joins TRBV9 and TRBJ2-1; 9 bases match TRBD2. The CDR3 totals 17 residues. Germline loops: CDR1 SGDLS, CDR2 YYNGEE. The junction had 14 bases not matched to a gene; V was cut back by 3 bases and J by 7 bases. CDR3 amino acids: CASSARGAGGPGNEQFF. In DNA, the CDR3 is TGTGCCAGCAGCGCAAGAGGGGCGGGAGGGCCTGGGAATGAGCAGTTCTTC.

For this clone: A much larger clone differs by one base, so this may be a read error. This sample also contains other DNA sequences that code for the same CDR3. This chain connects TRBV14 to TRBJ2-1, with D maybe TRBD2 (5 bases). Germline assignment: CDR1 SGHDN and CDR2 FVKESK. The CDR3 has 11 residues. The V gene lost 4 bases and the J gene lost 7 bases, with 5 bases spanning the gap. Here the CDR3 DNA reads TGTGCCAGCAGCCCGGGGAATGAGCAGTTCTTC. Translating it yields CASSPGNEQFF.

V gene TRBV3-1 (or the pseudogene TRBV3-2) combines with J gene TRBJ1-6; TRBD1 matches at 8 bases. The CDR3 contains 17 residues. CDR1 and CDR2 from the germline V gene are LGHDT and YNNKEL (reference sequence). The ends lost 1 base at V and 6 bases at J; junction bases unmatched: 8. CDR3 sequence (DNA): TGTGCCAGCAGCCAAGCTGCAGGGGGCAGAGGTAATTCACCCCTCCACTTT. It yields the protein CASSQAAGGRGNSPLHF.

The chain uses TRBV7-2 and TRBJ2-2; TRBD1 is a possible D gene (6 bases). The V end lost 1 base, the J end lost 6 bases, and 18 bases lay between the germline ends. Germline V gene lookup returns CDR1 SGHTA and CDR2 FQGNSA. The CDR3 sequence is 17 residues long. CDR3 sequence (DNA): TGTGCCAGCAGCTTAGGCCTCAGGGGTTTCTCGCCCGGGGAGCTGTTTTTT. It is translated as CASSLGLRGFSPGELFF.

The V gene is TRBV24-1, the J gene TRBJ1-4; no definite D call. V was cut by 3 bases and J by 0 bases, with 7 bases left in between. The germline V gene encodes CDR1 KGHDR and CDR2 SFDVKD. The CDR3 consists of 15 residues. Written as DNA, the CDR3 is TGTGCCACCAGTGATCGGTCCCCAACTAATGAAAAACTGTTTTTT. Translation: CATSDRSPTNEKLFF.

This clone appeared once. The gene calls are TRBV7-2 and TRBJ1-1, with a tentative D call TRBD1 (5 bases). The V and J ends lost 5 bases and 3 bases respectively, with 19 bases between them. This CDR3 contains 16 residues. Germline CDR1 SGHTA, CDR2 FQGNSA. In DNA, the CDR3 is TGTGCCAGCAGCGTAAGGTGGGGGGGTCAGGACACTGAAGCTTTCTTT. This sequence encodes CASSVRWGGQDTEAFF.

The chain's CDR3 is CASSWTVNTEAFF. CDR3 sequence (DNA): TGCGCCAGCAGCTGGACAGTAAACACTGAAGCTTTCTTT. The V and J genes are TRBV5-1 and TRBJ1-1; TRBD1 is a possible D gene (6 bases). Trimming took off 3 bases at V and 2 bases at J, with 8 bases between the two ends. The CDR3 is 13 residues long. Germline-derived CDR1 and CDR2 are SGHRS and YFSETQ.

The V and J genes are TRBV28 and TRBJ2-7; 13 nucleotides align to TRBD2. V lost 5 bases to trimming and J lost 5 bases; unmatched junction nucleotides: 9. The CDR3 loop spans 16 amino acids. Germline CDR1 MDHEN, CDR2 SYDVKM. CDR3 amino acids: CASSGWTSGRVHEQYF. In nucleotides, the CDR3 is TGTGCCAGCAGTGGCTGGACTAGCGGGAGAGTCCACGAGCAGTACTTC. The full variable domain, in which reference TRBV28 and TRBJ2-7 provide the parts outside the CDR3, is DVKVTQSSRYLVKRTGEKVFLECVQDMDHENMFWYRQDPGLGLRLIYFSYDVKMKEKGDIPEGYSVSREKKERFSLILESASTNQTSMYLCASSGWTSGRVHEQYFGPGTRLTVT.

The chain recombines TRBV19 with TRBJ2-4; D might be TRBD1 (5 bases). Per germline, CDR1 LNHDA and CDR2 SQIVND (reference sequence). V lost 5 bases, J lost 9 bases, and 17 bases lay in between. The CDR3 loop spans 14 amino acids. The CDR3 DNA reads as TGTGCCAGTAGTCCTCGACAGAACTGGGGCATTCAGTACTTC. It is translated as CASSPRQNWGIQYF.

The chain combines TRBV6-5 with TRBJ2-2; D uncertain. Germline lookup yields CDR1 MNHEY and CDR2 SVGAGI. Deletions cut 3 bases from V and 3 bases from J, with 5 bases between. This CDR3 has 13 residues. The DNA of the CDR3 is TGTGCCAGCAGTTATCAATACACCGGGGAGCTGTTTTTT. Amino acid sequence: CASSYQYTGELFF.

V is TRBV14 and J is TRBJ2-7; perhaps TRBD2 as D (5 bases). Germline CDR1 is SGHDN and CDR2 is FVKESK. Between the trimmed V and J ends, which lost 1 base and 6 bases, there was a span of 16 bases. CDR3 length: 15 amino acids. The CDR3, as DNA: TGTGCCAGCAGCCAAGTCCACAGCCTTGCGGGCGAGCAGTACTTC. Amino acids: CASSQVHSLAGEQYF.

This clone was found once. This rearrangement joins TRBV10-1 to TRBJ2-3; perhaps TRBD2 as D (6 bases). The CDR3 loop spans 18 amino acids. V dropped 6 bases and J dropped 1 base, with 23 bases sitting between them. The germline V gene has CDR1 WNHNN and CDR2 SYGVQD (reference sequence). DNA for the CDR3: TGCGCCAGCAGCGATCCCTGGCATCGGAGGGATGGCACAGATACGCAGTATTTT. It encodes CASSDPWHRRDGTDTQYF.

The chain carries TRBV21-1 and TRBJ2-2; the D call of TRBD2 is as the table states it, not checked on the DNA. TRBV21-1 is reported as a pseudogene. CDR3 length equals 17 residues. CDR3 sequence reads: CASSKEARSVNTGELFF. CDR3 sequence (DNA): TGTGCCAGCAGCAAAGAGGCTAGATCAGTAAACACCGGGGAGCTGTTTTTT.

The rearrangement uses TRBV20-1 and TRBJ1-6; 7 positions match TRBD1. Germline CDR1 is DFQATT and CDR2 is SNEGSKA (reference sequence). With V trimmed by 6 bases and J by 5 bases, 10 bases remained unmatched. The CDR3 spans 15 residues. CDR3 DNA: TGCAGTGCCAGTAAAACAACAGGGGATAATTCACCCCTCCACTTT. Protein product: CSASKTTGDNSPLHF.

For the CDR3, the DNA is TGTGCCAGCAGCTTGGGGGGGCGGGAGATACGCCACGAGCAGTACTTC. Its protein is CASSLGGREIRHEQYF. The genes are TRBV5-6 and TRBJ2-7; D is possibly TRBD2 (7 bases). The CDR3 is 16 amino acids. Germline assignment: CDR1 SGHDT and CDR2 YYEEEE. V lost 0 bases and J 5 bases, leaving 18 bases between the germline ends.

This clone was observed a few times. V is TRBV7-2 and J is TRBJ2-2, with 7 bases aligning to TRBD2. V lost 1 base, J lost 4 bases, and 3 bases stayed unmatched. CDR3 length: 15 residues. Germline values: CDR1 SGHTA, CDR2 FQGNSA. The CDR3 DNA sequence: TGTGCCAGCAGCTTAGGCGGGAGTGGCACCGGGGAGCTGTTTTTT. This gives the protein CASSLGGSGTGELFF.

In DNA, the CDR3 is TGTGCCAGCAGTACGGGACAGGGTCGAGAGACCCAGTACTTC. Translating it yields CASSTGQGRETQYF. This rearrangement joins TRBV7-8 to TRBJ2-5, with 9 bases that match TRBD1. Germline-derived CDR1 and CDR2 are SGHVS and FQNEAQ. The V segment lost 6 bases and the J segment 4 bases; nucleotides outside the gene matches: 6. The CDR3 has 14 amino acids.

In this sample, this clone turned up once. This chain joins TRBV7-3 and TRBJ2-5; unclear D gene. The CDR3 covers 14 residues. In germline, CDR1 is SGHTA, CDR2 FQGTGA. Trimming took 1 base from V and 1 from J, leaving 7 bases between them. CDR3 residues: CASSLNGGQETQYF. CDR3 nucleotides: TGTGCCAGCAGCTTAAACGGCGGCCAAGAGACCCAGTACTTC.

The chain's CDR3 is CASSVGAYDQPQHF. The DNA of the CDR3 is TGTGCCAGCAGCGTAGGGGCTTACGATCAGCCCCAGCATTTT. The chain has TRBV9 and TRBJ1-5; the D is unclear. The length of the CDR3 is 14 residues. Trimming cost V 0 bases and J 5 bases, with 9 bases left between them. Per germline, CDR1 SGDLS and CDR2 YYNGEE.

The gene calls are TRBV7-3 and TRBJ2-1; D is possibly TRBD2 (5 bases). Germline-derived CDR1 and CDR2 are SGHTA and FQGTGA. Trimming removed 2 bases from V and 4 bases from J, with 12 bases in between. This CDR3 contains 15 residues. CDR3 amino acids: CASSLHSGSYNEQFF. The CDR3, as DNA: TGTGCCAGCAGCTTACACAGCGGTTCGTACAATGAGCAGTTCTTC.

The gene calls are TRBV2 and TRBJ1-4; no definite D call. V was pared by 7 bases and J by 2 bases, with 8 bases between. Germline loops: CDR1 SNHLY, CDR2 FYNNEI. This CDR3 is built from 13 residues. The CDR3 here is CASMGSTNEKLFF. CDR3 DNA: TGTGCCAGCATGGGGAGCACTAATGAAAAACTGTTTTTT. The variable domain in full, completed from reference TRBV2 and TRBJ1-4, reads EPEVTQTPSHQVTQMGQEVILRCVPISNHLYFYWYRQILGQKVEFLVSFYNNEISEKSEIFDDQFSVERPDGSNFTLKIRSTKLEDSAMYFCASMGSTNEKLFFGSGTQLSVL.

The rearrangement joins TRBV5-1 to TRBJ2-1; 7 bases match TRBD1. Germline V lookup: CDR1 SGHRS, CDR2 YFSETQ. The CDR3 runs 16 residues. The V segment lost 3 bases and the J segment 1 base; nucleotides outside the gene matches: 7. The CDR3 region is CASSSNDRESYNEQFF. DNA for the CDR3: TGCGCCAGCAGCTCTAATGACAGGGAATCCTACAATGAGCAGTTCTTC.

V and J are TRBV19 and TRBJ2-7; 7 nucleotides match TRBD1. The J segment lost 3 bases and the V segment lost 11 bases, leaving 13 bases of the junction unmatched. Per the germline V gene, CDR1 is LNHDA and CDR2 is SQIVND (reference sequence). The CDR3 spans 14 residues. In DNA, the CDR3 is TGTGCCTCCCAGCAGGGGGACGGCATCTACGAGCAGTACTTC. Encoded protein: CASQQGDGIYEQYF.

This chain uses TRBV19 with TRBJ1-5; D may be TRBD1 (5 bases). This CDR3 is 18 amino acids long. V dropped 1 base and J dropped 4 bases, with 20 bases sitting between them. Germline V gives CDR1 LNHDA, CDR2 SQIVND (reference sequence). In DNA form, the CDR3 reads TGTGCCAGTAGTATAGCCCAGGGAGGGAGAGGGTGGAATCAGCCCCAGCATTTT. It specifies CASSIAQGGRGWNQPQHF.

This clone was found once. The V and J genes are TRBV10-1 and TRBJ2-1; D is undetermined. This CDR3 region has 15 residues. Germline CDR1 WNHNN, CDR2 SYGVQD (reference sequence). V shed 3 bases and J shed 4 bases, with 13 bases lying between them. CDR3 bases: TGCGCCAGCAGTGAAGTCCGGGTCCCTTACAATGAGCAGTTCTTC. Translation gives CASSEVRVPYNEQFF.